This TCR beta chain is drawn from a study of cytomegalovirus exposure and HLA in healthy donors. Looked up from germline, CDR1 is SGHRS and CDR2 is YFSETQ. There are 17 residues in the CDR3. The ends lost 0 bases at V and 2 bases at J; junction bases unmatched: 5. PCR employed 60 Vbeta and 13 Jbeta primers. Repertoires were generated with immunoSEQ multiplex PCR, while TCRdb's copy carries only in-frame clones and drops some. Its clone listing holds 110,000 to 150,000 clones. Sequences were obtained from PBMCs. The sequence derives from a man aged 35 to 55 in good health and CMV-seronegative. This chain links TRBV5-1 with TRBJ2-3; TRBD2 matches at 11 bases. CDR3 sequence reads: CASSLEISGGATDTQYF. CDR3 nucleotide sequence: TGCGCCAGCAGCTTGGAAATTAGCGGGGGGGCCACAGATACGCAGTATTTT.